This TCR beta chain originates from a study of T-cell reconstitution after alpha-beta-depleted transplantation in children. Study-wide findings and caveats: Some patients showed high day-60 TCRbeta diversity, which derived from surviving recipient T cells and thymic progenitors. T-cell numbers and diversity one year post-transplant derived largely from freshly generated T cells. The study reportedly traced alpha-beta T cells about two months after transplant to several hundred expanded graft clones.

Researchers prepared the TCRbeta library using unique molecular identifiers, the study reports. TCRdb re-called the PCR reads with MiXCR, one entry per CDR3 protein. The sample shows 350,000 to 500,000 distinct CDR3 sequences, roughly two fifths of them seen only once. The CDR3 is 14 residues long. Concerning this clonotype: Antigen unknown. This may stem from a read error, because a much larger clone lies one nucleotide away.

V usage is TRBV12-3 or TRBV12-4 and J usage is TRBJ2-3, with a weak D call TRBD1 (6 bases). The sample consisted of PBMCs, taken before TCRalphabeta/CD19-depleted stem cell transplant. This sequence was found in a girl aged 2 to 10 with aplastic anemia, due to receive a stem cell transplant. DNA for the CDR3: TGTACCAGCAGTTTGACAGGCCCAAGGGATACGCAGTATTTT. As protein: CTSSLTGPRDTQYF.